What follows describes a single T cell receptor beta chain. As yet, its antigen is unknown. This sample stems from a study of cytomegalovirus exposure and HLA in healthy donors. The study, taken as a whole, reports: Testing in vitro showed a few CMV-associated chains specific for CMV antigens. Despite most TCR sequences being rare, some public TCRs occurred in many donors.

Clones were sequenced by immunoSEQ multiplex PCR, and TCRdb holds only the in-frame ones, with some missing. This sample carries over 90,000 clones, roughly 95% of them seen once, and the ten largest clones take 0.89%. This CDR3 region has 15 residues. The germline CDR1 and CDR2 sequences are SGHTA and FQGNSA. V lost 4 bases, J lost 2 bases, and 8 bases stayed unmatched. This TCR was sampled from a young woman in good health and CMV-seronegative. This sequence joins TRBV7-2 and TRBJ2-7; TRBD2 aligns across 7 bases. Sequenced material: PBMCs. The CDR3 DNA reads TGTGCCAGCAGCTCTCGAACTAGCGCCGCCTACGAGCAGTACTTC. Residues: CASSSRTSAAYEQYF. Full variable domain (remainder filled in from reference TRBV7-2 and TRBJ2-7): GAGVSQSPSNKVTEKGKDVELRCDPISGHTALYWYRQSLGQGLEFLIYFQGNSAPDKSGLPSDRFSAERTGGSVSTLTIQRTQQEDSAVYLCASSSRTSAAYEQYFGPGTRLTVT.